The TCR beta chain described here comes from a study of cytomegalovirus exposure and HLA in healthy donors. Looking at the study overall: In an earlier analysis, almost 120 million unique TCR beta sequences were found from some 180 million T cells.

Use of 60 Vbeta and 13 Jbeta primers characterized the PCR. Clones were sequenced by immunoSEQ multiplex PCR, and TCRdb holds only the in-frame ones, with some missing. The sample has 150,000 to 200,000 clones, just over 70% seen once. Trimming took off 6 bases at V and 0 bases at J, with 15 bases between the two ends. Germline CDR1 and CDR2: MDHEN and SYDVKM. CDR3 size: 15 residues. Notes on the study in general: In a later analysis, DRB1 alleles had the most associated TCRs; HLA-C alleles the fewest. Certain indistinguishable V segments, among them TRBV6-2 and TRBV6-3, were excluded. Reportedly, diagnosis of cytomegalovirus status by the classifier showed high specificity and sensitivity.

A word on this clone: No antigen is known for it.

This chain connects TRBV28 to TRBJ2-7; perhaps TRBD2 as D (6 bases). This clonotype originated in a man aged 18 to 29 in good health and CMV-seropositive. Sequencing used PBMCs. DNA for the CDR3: TGTGCCAGCAGCACCTTAGCGGTCCCCTCCTACGAGCAGTACGTC. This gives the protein CASSTLAVPSYEQYV.